This T cell receptor (beta chain) was identified during a study of blood T cell dynamics during melanoma immunotherapy. The time point is: pre-treatment baseline. Sampling occurred pretreatment (T0) and at week 3 (W3), after cycle one of checkpoint blockade. Concerning this clone itself: The antigen is unknown.

The CDR3 totals 14 residues. The J segment lost 6 bases and the V segment lost 0 bases, leaving 4 bases of the junction unmatched. Germline loops: CDR1 LNHDA, CDR2 SQIVND (reference sequence). Sequencing was performed with immunoSEQ multiplex PCR; in TCRdb, only in-frame clones are kept and a portion is missing. The sample carries fewer than 15,000 clones, about 91% recorded once. General study findings and limits: The most clonal sorted CD8+ subset, immune-effector cells, was closest to cell-free DNA CDR3 sequences.

The receptor was derived from a human donor with melanoma. The material was effector memory CD8+ T cells from blood, obtained from a patient treated with checkpoint blockade. The gene calls are TRBV19 and TRBJ2-7, with 8 bases matching TRBD1. CDR3 nucleotide sequence: TGTGCCAGTAGTATAGATGGCAGGGGGCTCGAGCAGTACTTC. Protein sequence: CASSIDGRGLEQYF.